This passage covers 3 T cell receptor beta chains from one sample sequenced in a study of blood T cell repertoires in COVID-19. The data were produced by immunoSEQ multiplex PCR, yet TCRdb's version contains in-frame clones alone and is incomplete. The data hold about 440,000 clones, with 70% to 90% observed a single time. The sample consisted of peripheral blood. The receptors were sampled from a woman between 50 and 59 years old with COVID-19, enrolled during active disease.

The rearrangement joins TRBV30 to TRBJ2-7; 12 bases fit TRBD1. CDR1 and CDR2 from the germline V gene are GTSNPN and SVGIG (reference sequence). The CDR3 runs to 15 residues. V dropped 6 bases and J dropped 3; count of bases not matched to a gene: 9. Written as DNA, the CDR3 is TGTGCCTGTATCTTCCGGGACAGGGGGCGCTACGAGCAGTACTTC. This sequence encodes CACIFRDRGRYEQYF.

This chain uses TRBV6-5 with TRBJ1-4; a weak D match, TRBD1 (5 bases). This CDR3 has 14 residues. Per the germline V gene, CDR1 is MNHEY and CDR2 is SVGAGI. V lost 5 bases and J lost 0, with 7 bases in between. CDR3 DNA sequence: TGTGCCAGCAGTAAACAGGCAACTAATGAAAAACTGTTTTTT. It translates to CASSKQATNEKLFF.

The chain has TRBV2 and TRBJ2-3, with TRBD1 matching over 8 bases. Per germline, CDR1 SNHLY and CDR2 FYNNEI. The trim removed 8 bases at V and 6 bases at J, leaving 7 bases unmatched. There are 13 residues in the CDR3. The CDR3 region has the DNA TGTGCCAGCCGCGACAGGGGTTCCGATACGCAGTATTTT. Encoded protein: CASRDRGSDTQYF.